This TCR beta chain derives from a study of CD8 T cells in Susac syndrome. RNA in amounts of about 0.45 to 1 ug was reverse transcribed with random hexamers. TCRdb reprocessed the immunoSEQ multiplex PCR reads via MiXCR and lists one record per CDR3 protein. Among 55,000 to 85,000 distinct CDR3 sequences listed, 96% were seen once. This CDR3 has 16 amino acids. The J segment lost 5 bases and the V segment lost 3 bases, leaving 9 bases of the junction unmatched. The chain couples TRBV12-3 or TRBV12-4 to TRBJ2-7, with 11 bases fitting TRBD1. The receptor was derived from a human donor with multiple sclerosis. The sample consisted of CD4+ T cells from PBMCs. CDR3 nucleotides: TGTGCCAGCAGTTTGTTGTTGGGACAGGGGGAAAACGAGCAGTACTTC. It yields the protein CASSLLLGQGENEQYF.